The text below deals with one T cell receptor beta chain. Its antigen remains unidentified. No qualities accompany the bases; no much larger clone lies one base away. The data were taken from a study of blood T cells in healthy people across ages (dated by TCRdb to between 2015 and 2016). Study-level background: In model experiments, template switching captured roughly one uniquely barcoded TCR beta cDNA molecule for every two T cells. Using deep sequencing normalized with unique cDNA molecular identifiers, the study measured how TCR beta repertoire diversity changes with age. Donors were grouped into four age groups: young (average roughly 16 years), middle-aged (about 38), aged (62) and long-lived (about 82). To avoid experimental bias, donors of different ages were randomly spread across the sequencing lanes. Two additional independent replicas of 1 million unique cDNA reads from the same blood draw were analyzed for two donors (one aged 18 to 29 and one aged 80 or older). General findings and caveats noted by the study authors: As age increased, observed TCR beta diversity per million T cells dropped in a roughly linear way, and a significant reduction was already evident by age 40. Estimates of total diversity based on one million sequenced T cells were regarded as lower bounds and as underestimates. Compared with the aged group, more naive CD4+ T cells, fewer expanded clones and increased TCR diversity were shown by the long-lived group, suggesting age selection. There was a strong correlation between observed TCR beta diversity and the percentage of naive T cells measured by flow cytometry. The CMV infection status of donors was not known, potentially confounding age-related changes in expanded clonotypes. Since profiling was done on bulk unsorted PBMCs, naive and antigen-experienced compartments could not be conclusively compared.

V lost 4 bases and J lost 6 bases; the stretch between them is 15 bases long. In the germline V gene (reference sequence), CDR1 corresponds to LNHNV and CDR2 to YYDKDF. Taken from cysteine to phenylalanine, the CDR3 has 15 residues. Only the CDR3 DNA is retained, 45 bases long and in frame from the first base. The roughly 37 donors, aged roughly 6 to 90 years, were systemically healthy Caucasian individuals from Russia. Each donor gave 9.5 to 10 milliliters of peripheral blood, drawn into EDTA-treated Vacutainer tubes. Ficoll-Paque density-gradient centrifugation was used to isolate PBMCs, with at least 6 million per sample. Total RNA was extracted from PBMCs with Trizol reagent, with at least 6 micrograms obtained per sample. Naive CD45RAhigh/CD27high T cell percentages were measured by flow cytometry on a PBMC aliquot from every donor. Libraries came from 5' RACE. TCRdb shows the sequencer as Illumina HiSeq 2500. A second roughly 6 to 11 cycle PCR used a sample-barcoded 5' primer and a J-beta primer mix. A template-switch 5' adaptor carrying 12 random nucleotides introduced a unique molecular identifier onto each TCR beta cDNA molecule. Each sample yielded at least 3 million CDR3-containing paired-end reads. All of the RNA was converted into first-strand cDNA using the Mint cDNA synthesis kit, with a TRBC-specific oligonucleotide serving as the primer. After uracil-DNA glycosylase treatment, a first 18-cycle PCR used universal primers M1SS and BC2_uni_R on all cDNA. In the authors' own workflow: For normalization, 1 million high-quality reads were randomly selected from each sample, with every read carrying a distinct molecular identifier. Instead of being binned into consensus sequences, reads that shared molecular identifiers were thrown out. MiTCR, run with a Q25 quality threshold and the strictest error-elimination algorithm, handled CDR3 identification, clonotype clustering and error correction. A nonparametric unseen species model with Euler transformation was used to estimate lower-bound total TCR beta diversity. TCRdb's own reprocessing of the public reads used fastp at Q25 and MiXCR and kept productive beta chains. Records with the same CDR3 protein are collapsed into one entry carrying the most frequent genes and DNA. The V and J calls, along with clone size, are taken from TCRdb and not from the paper's own processing. This sample comprises just under 900,000 distinct CDR3 sequences, less than 35% of them detected only once. The ten largest account for 15% to 20% of the sample.

This sequence originates from a woman older than 75 in good health. Sequenced input: blood. Recombination connected TRBV15 to TRBJ1-4, with no confident D gene call. The encoded CDR3 is CATSTQGSPYEKLFF. The sequenced DNA is TGTGCCACCAGCACTCAAGGGAGCCCGTATGAAAAACTGTTTTTT.